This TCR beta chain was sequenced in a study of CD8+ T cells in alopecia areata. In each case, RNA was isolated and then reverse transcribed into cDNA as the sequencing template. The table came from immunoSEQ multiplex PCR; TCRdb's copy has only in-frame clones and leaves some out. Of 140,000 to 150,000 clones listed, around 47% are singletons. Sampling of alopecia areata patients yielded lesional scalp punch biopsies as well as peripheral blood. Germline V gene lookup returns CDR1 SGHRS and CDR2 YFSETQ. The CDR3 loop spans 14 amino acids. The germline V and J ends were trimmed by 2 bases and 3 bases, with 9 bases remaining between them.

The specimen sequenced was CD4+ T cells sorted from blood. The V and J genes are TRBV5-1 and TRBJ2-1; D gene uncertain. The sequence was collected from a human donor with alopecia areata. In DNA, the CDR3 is TGCGCCAGCAGCTTACGGACCGACTACAATGAGCAGTTCTTC. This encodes CASSLRTDYNEQFF.